This is a list of T cell receptor beta chains from one sample in a study of vaccination and CD4 T cells after COVID-19. From the PCR reads, TCRdb called clonotypes with MiXCR, one entry per CDR3 protein. The sample consists of 15,000 or so distinct CDR3 sequences, around 30% of them appearing once. For these receptors, no antigen is known. Sequenced: cultured CD4+ T cells from blood. The source is a human donor with COVID-19. Both conserved end residues are part of each CDR3. D genes are given only for firm matches. Clone size is given for some rows only: seen once, a few or many times, or a class if the clone is expanded.

DNA: TGTGCCATCACTTCGACAGGGGCATCCTACAATGAGCAGTTCTTC; CDR3: CAITSTGASYNEQFF; D: TRBD1; J: TRBJ2-1; V: TRBV10-3; size: NA
DNA: TGCAGTGCCCCTCGGAGCGGCACAGATACGCAGTATTTT; CDR3: CSAPRSGTDTQYF; D: NA; J: TRBJ2-3; V: TRBV20-1; size: few
DNA: TGTGCCAGCAGCTTAGGACCCCGAGGACAGCCCCAGCATTTT; CDR3: CASSLGPRGQPQHF; D: NA; J: TRBJ1-5; V: TRBV11-2; size: NA
DNA: TGTGCCAGCAGTTTGGGACAGACTGCTTTCTTT; CDR3: CASSLGQTAFF; D: TRBD1; J: TRBJ1-1; V: TRBV6-5; size: few
DNA: TGTGCCATCAGTTACTCTTTGGACAGGGGAGGGAACACCGGGGAGCTGTTTTTT; CDR3: CAISYSLDRGGNTGELFF; D: TRBD1; J: TRBJ2-2; V: TRBV10-3; size: few
DNA: TGTGCCAGCAGCTTAAGGACAGGGGGCACCGGGGAGCTGTTTTTT; CDR3: CASSLRTGGTGELFF; D: TRBD1; J: TRBJ2-2; V: TRBV11-3; size: NA
DNA: TGTGCCAGCAGCCCCAATCTTAGGGAGCTAGGTGGCTACACCTTC; CDR3: CASSPNLRELGGYTF; D: NA; J: TRBJ1-2; V: TRBV7-9; size: few
DNA: TGCAGTGCCGCCAGAAATCAGGGGGCAACTGAAGCTTTCTTT; CDR3: CSAARNQGATEAFF; D: TRBD1; J: TRBJ1-1; V: TRBV20-1; size: few
DNA: TGTGCCACCGGCACAACAGGGTCTCCCACAGATACGCAGTATTTT; CDR3: CATGTTGSPTDTQYF; D: NA; J: TRBJ2-3; V: TRBV24-1; size: few
DNA: TGTGCCAGCAGTTTTACGAAGGGGGGGGATCAGCCCCAGCATTTT; CDR3: CASSFTKGGDQPQHF; D: NA; J: TRBJ1-5; V: TRBV28; size: NA
DNA: TGTGCCAGCACACCGACAACCACGAACACCGGGGAGCTGTTTTTT; CDR3: CASTPTTTNTGELFF; D: NA; J: TRBJ2-2; V: TRBV28; size: NA
DNA: TGCGCCAGCAGTCTCGCGTTAGCTCAGACCGGGGAGCTGTTTTTT; CDR3: CASSLALAQTGELFF; D: NA; J: TRBJ2-2; V: TRBV5-1; size: NA
DNA: TGTGCCAGCAGTTACTCGCTAGCGGGGGCGATCAACCAAGAGACCCAGTACTTC; CDR3: CASSYSLAGAINQETQYF; D: TRBD2; J: TRBJ2-5; V: TRBV6-5; size: few
DNA: TGCAGTGCTAGAGATATAGGACAGTATGGCTACACCTTC; CDR3: CSARDIGQYGYTF; D: NA; J: TRBJ1-2; V: TRBV20-1; size: NA
DNA: TGTGCCAGCAGTGAATTCCGAAACACAGATACGCAGTATTTT; CDR3: CASSEFRNTDTQYF; D: NA; J: TRBJ2-3; V: TRBV2; size: few
DNA: TGCAGTGCTAGGAATTCAGCAGTCTATGGCTACACCTTC; CDR3: CSARNSAVYGYTF; D: NA; J: TRBJ1-2; V: TRBV20-1; size: few
DNA: TGTGCCGGCGGGGGGTTGCACGAGCAGTACTTC; CDR3: CAGGGLHEQYF; D: TRBD2; J: TRBJ2-7; V: TRBV28; size: NA
DNA: TGTGCCACCTCTATAACGGGAGACAATGAGCAGTTCTTC; CDR3: CATSITGDNEQFF; D: NA; J: TRBJ2-1; V: TRBV5-4; size: NA
DNA: TGTGCCAGCAGCCCTCGGACAGCGGCCTACGAGCAGTACTTC; CDR3: CASSPRTAAYEQYF; D: NA; J: TRBJ2-7; V: TRBV4-2; size: few
DNA: TGCAGTGCCATCGCCTCGGGACCTAAATACGAGCAGTACTTC; CDR3: CSAIASGPKYEQYF; D: NA; J: TRBJ2-7; V: TRBV20-1; size: few
DNA: TGTGCCAGCATGGGGGTAAACTCCTATAATTCACCCCTCCACTTT; CDR3: CASMGVNSYNSPLHF; D: NA; J: TRBJ1-6; V: TRBV2; size: few
DNA: TGTGCCAGCAGCCAAGACAGTATTGGGCGCAATCAGCCCCAGCATTTT; CDR3: CASSQDSIGRNQPQHF; D: NA; J: TRBJ1-5; V: TRBV28; size: NA
DNA: TGTGCCAGCAGTTTGACGGGGGGCGGTTACGAGCAGTACTTC; CDR3: CASSLTGGGYEQYF; D: NA; J: TRBJ2-7; V: TRBV12-3/TRBV12-4; size: few
DNA: TGTGCCAGCAGAGCGGGGGTCTCTGGAAACACCATATATTTT; CDR3: CASRAGVSGNTIYF; D: NA; J: TRBJ1-3; V: TRBV2; size: NA
DNA: TGTGCCAGCAGTTCGAATTGGGGGCGTGGCGCTGAAGCTTTCTTT; CDR3: CASSSNWGRGAEAFF; D: NA; J: TRBJ1-1; V: TRBV7-2; size: NA
DNA: TGTGCCAGCAGGTCGGAGGGGGGTAACAATGAGCAGTTCTTC; CDR3: CASRSEGGNNEQFF; D: NA; J: TRBJ2-1; V: TRBV6-1; size: NA
DNA: TGCAGTGCTAGGCAGGGGGCATACGAGCAGTACTTC; CDR3: CSARQGAYEQYF; D: TRBD1; J: TRBJ2-7; V: TRBV20-1; size: few
DNA: TGCGCCAGCAGATCTCGCGGGGGGTACCAAGAGACCCAGTACTTC; CDR3: CASRSRGGYQETQYF; D: TRBD2; J: TRBJ2-5; V: TRBV6-1; size: NA
DNA: TGTGCCAGCCGCCAGGAGAAGAACACCGGGGAGCTGTTTTTT; CDR3: CASRQEKNTGELFF; D: NA; J: TRBJ2-2; V: TRBV6-1; size: NA
DNA: TGTGCCAGCAGTCCGATTGGGGGGGGCGCCAAAAACATTCAGTACTTC; CDR3: CASSPIGGGAKNIQYF; D: NA; J: TRBJ2-4; V: TRBV6-1; size: NA
DNA: TGTGCCAGTGGGTACGGGACTGAGCCCCAGCATTTT; CDR3: CASGYGTEPQHF; D: NA; J: TRBJ1-5; V: TRBV12-3/TRBV12-4; size: NA
DNA: TGTGCCAGCACCACCCCACGGTTGGAGACCCAGTACTTC; CDR3: CASTTPRLETQYF; D: NA; J: TRBJ2-5; V: TRBV28; size: NA
DNA: TGTGCCAGCATCACTACCGGGACAGTGAACACTGAAGCTTTCTTT; CDR3: CASITTGTVNTEAFF; D: TRBD1; J: TRBJ1-1; V: TRBV6-2/TRBV6-3; size: NA
DNA: TGCGCCAGCAGTCAATTCGGGACTAGCGGGGCCACAGATACGCAGTATTTT; CDR3: CASSQFGTSGATDTQYF; D: TRBD2; J: TRBJ2-3; V: TRBV23-1; size: NA
DNA: TGCAGTGCTAGAGATCGGGGGCGATCCAACACTGAAGCTTTCTTT; CDR3: CSARDRGRSNTEAFF; D: NA; J: TRBJ1-1; V: TRBV20-1; size: few
DNA: TGTGCCAGCAGTTTATATTTGGGGGGTGAGCAGTTCTTC; CDR3: CASSLYLGGEQFF; D: NA; J: TRBJ2-1; V: TRBV27; size: NA
DNA: TGTGCCAGTAGGACCGAAGGGCCCCTCCACTTT; CDR3: CASRTEGPLHF; D: NA; J: TRBJ1-6; V: TRBV19; size: few
DNA: TGCGCCAGCAGTGACGGTCAGCTCATCAACTTC; CDR3: CASSDGQLINF; D: NA; J: TRBJ2-1; V: TRBV10-1; size: NA
DNA: TGTGCCAGCAGCCCGGGGCTAGCGGGGGGGGGAGCGTTGATTGGGGCGCAGTATTTT; CDR3: CASSPGLAGGGALIGAQYF; D: TRBD2; J: TRBJ2-3; V: TRBV7-2; size: NA
DNA: TGCAGCGTTGTCGTAGGGTCGGGAAACACTGAAGCTTTCTTT; CDR3: CSVVVGSGNTEAFF; D: NA; J: TRBJ1-1; V: TRBV29-1; size: NA
DNA: TGTGCCAGCAGCGACTCCGGGACAGGGGCCGACGAGCAGTACTTC; CDR3: CASSDSGTGADEQYF; D: TRBD1; J: TRBJ2-7; V: TRBV7-2; size: few
DNA: TGTGCCAGCAGCTTAGATGCAGGGGGGGGTGGTGAGCAGTTCTTC; CDR3: CASSLDAGGGGEQFF; D: NA; J: TRBJ2-1; V: TRBV11-2; size: NA
DNA: TGTGCCACGGAGGGGGGGGCCCACCAAGAGACCCAGTACTTC; CDR3: CATEGGAHQETQYF; D: NA; J: TRBJ2-5; V: TRBV7-9; size: NA
DNA: TGTGCCAGCAGCGAAGACGGGACAGGCAACACTGAAGCTTTCTTT; CDR3: CASSEDGTGNTEAFF; D: TRBD1; J: TRBJ1-1; V: TRBV7-9; size: few
DNA: TGTGCCAGCTCACCGGGTGTTAGGGACACTGAAGCTTTCTTT; CDR3: CASSPGVRDTEAFF; D: NA; J: TRBJ1-1; V: TRBV18; size: few
DNA: TGTGCCAGCAGTTACAGTGGTGGCTTCGAGACCCAGTACTTC; CDR3: CASSYSGGFETQYF; D: NA; J: TRBJ2-5; V: TRBV6-5; size: NA
DNA: TGTGCCAGCAGCAGTCCCACAGGGAGAAACACTGAAGCTTTCTTT; CDR3: CASSSPTGRNTEAFF; D: NA; J: TRBJ1-1; V: TRBV7-2; size: NA
DNA: TGTGCCAGCAGCTTATCTCGGACAGGGGTCTATGGCTACACCTTC; CDR3: CASSLSRTGVYGYTF; D: TRBD1; J: TRBJ1-2; V: TRBV7-9; size: NA
DNA: TGTGCCAGCAGGCCAGCCGGGACAGGGGGTGGCTACACCTTC; CDR3: CASRPAGTGGGYTF; D: TRBD1; J: TRBJ1-2; V: TRBV6-1; size: NA
DNA: TGTGCCAGTAGTATACCACGCTCAGCTGCTGGGCAGCCCCAGCATTTT; CDR3: CASSIPRSAAGQPQHF; D: NA; J: TRBJ1-5; V: TRBV19; size: NA
DNA: TGCAGTGCTGGACCAGCGGGGGGCACCGGGGAGCTGTTTTTT; CDR3: CSAGPAGGTGELFF; D: TRBD2; J: TRBJ2-2; V: TRBV20-1; size: few
DNA: TGCAGCGTATCAGGGTTCTATGGCTACACCTTC; CDR3: CSVSGFYGYTF; D: NA; J: TRBJ1-2; V: TRBV29-1; size: NA